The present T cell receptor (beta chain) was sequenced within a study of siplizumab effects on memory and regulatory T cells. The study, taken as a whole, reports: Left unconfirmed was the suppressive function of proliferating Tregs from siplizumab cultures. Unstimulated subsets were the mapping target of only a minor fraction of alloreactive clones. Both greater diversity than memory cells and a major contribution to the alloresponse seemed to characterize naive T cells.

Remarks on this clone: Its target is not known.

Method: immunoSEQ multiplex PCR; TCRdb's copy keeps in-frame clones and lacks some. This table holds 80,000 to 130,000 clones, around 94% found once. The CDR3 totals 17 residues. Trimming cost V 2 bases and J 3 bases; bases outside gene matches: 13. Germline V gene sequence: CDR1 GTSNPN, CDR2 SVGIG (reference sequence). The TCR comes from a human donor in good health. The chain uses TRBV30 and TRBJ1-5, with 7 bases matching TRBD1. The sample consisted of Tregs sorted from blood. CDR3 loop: CAWSWKMGTALNQPQHF. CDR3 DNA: TGTGCCTGGAGTTGGAAAATGGGGACAGCCCTCAATCAGCCCCAGCATTTT.